The clone carrying this TCR beta chain was detected many times. The sample comes from a study of early T cells in non-severe SARS-CoV-2 infection. In TCRdb, the 5' RACE reads were re-called with MiXCR into one record per CDR3 protein. The sample has roughly 68,000 distinct CDR3 sequences; about 4.9% are singletons. The V and J ends lost 2 bases and 5 bases, in that order; junction bases with no gene match: 0. Looked up from germline, CDR1 is MNHEY and CDR2 is SVGAGI. CDR3 length equals 14 residues. This receptor was taken from an adult who was a healthcare worker with PCR-confirmed SARS-CoV-2 infection or an uninfected control (not recorded which). The sequencing input was whole blood. This chain links TRBV6-5 with TRBJ2-1; 10 bases line up with TRBD1. The CDR3 DNA reads TGTGCCAGCAGTTACGGGACAGGGGACAATGAGCAGTTCTTC. This sequence encodes CASSYGTGDNEQFF.